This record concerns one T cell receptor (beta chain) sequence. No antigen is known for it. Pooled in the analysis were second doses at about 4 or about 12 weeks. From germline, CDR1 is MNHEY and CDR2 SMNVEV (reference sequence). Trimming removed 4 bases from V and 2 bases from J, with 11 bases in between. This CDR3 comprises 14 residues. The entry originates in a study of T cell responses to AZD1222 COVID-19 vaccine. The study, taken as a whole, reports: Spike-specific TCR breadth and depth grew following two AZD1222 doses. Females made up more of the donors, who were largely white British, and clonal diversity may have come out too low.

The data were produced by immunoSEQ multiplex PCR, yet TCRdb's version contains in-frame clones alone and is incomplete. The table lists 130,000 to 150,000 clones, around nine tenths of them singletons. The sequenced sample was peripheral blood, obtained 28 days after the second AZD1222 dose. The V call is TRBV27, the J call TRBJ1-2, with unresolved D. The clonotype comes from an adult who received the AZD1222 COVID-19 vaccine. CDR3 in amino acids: CASSWSGLNYGYTF. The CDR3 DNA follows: TGTGCCAGCAGTTGGTCAGGTTTAAACTATGGCTACACCTTC.